A selection of T cell receptor beta chains follows, all from one sample in a study of cytomegalovirus exposure and HLA in healthy donors. The method was immunoSEQ multiplex PCR; TCRdb's version includes in-frame clones alone and lacks a portion of them. The sample consists of some 130,000 clones, almost 80% of them appearing once. The specimen was PBMCs. These receptors all stem from a female donor in good health and CMV-seronegative. CDR3s include the opening cysteine and the closing phenylalanine or tryptophan. Each record gives: V gene, clone size, J gene, D gene, CDR3 DNA, CDR3 protein. D genes are given only for firm matches. Some rows mark clone size as missing; the rest say once, few, many or name a class of expanded clone.

TRBV29-1	.	TRBJ2-1	TRBD1	TGCAGCGTGGTAGGGACAGGGGGGTACAATGAGCAGTTCTTC	CSVVGTGGYNEQFF
TRBV6-1	.	TRBJ2-7	.	TGTGCCAGCAGGGGACTCTGGAGCTCCTACGAGCAGTACTTC	CASRGLWSSYEQYF
TRBV10-2	.	TRBJ2-7	TRBD1	TGCGCCATTTCTCCGGGACAGGGCTACGAGCAGTACTTC	CAISPGQGYEQYF
TRBV2	.	TRBJ2-1	.	TGTGCCAGCAGTGAATGGGGGGTTAATCTGAATGAGCAGTTCTTC	CASSEWGVNLNEQFF
TRBV9	few	TRBJ2-1	.	TGTGCCAGCAGCACGGGCTACAATGAGCAGTTCTTC	CASSTGYNEQFF
TRBV28	.	TRBJ1-5	.	TGTGCCAGCAGGAGGGCTACCAATCAGCCCCAGCATTTT	CASRRATNQPQHF
TRBV5-5	.	TRBJ2-1	.	TGTGCCAGCAGCTTGACAATTGCCAATGAGCAGTTCTTC	CASSLTIANEQFF
TRBV28	.	TRBJ1-4	.	TGTGCCAGCACCAGGGATCCAGGGGAAAAACTGTTTTTT	CASTRDPGEKLFF
TRBV2	.	TRBJ1-2	.	TGTGCCAGCAGTTCCTCTACGTGGGGGGGGATTCCGGGGTACCCTCTCTATGGCTACACCTTC	CASSSSTWGGIPGYPLYGYTF
TRBV5-4	.	TRBJ2-1	TRBD2	TGTGCCAGCAGTTCGGCTAGCGGGCAATACAATGAGCAGTTCTTC	CASSSASGQYNEQFF
TRBV5-1	.	TRBJ2-7	.	TGCGCCAGCAGCTTGGGCGGGGCGAGCCGAAATTACGAGCAGTACTTC	CASSLGGASRNYEQYF
TRBV6-5	.	TRBJ1-1	.	TGTGCCAGCAGTTCCATCCTACTTAACACTGAAGCTTTCTTT	CASSSILLNTEAFF
TRBV19	few	TRBJ2-2	TRBD2	TGTGCCAGTAGTATGGGGCTAGCGGGAGGGTTACACACCGGGGAGCTGTTTTTT	CASSMGLAGGLHTGELFF
TRBV28	few	TRBJ2-3	TRBD1	TGTGCCAGCAGGTCTGACAGGGGTCTCACAGATACGCAGTATTTT	CASRSDRGLTDTQYF
TRBV7-9	once	TRBJ2-2	.	TGTGCCAGCAGCTTCGACACTTACACCGGGGAGCTGTTTTTT	CASSFDTYTGELFF
TRBV11-2	.	TRBJ1-4	TRBD1	TGTGCCAGCAGCCCGGAGGGGGCGGGTGAAAAACTGTTTTTT	CASSPEGAGEKLFF
TRBV4-3	.	TRBJ2-7	.	TGCGCCAGCAGCCAAGAAGCACAGGCGGCCTACTACGAGCAGTACTTC	CASSQEAQAAYYEQYF
TRBV7-9	.	TRBJ2-5	TRBD2	TGTGCCAGCAGCTGGGCTAGCGGGAGCTCCGAGACCCAGTACTTC	CASSWASGSSETQYF
TRBV6-5	.	TRBJ2-7	TRBD1	TGTGCCAGCAGTTCCCCCCCGGGACAGCCTAACTTC	CASSSPPGQPNF
TRBV28	.	TRBJ2-7	.	TGTGCCAGCAGTTTATTTCTGGGCCTCACCTACGAGCAGTACTTC	CASSLFLGLTYEQYF
TRBV6-5	.	TRBJ1-2	.	TGTGCCAGCAGTTACTCCGGCAGGGTGGGCTACACCTTC	CASSYSGRVGYTF
TRBV4-2	.	TRBJ2-3	TRBD2	TGTGCCAGCAGCCAAGACAGGGGAGCGGGAGCAGATACGCAGTATTTT	CASSQDRGAGADTQYF
TRBV7-2	.	TRBJ2-4	.	TGTGCCAGCAGCGTCACTCTAGCCAAAAACATTCAGTACTTC	CASSVTLAKNIQYF
TRBV27	.	TRBJ2-7	TRBD2	TGTGCCAGCAGTGGACTAGCGGGAGGCTACGAGCAGTACTTC	CASSGLAGGYEQYF
TRBV28	.	TRBJ1-5	TRBD1	TGTGCCAGCAGTTTCTTGACAGGGTCCCATCAGCCCCAGCATTTT	CASSFLTGSHQPQHF
TRBV5-6	once	TRBJ2-7	.	TGTGCCAGCAGCGTACTAGGTCCCTACGAGCAGTACTTC	CASSVLGPYEQYF
TRBV5-1	.	TRBJ2-7	TRBD2	TGCGCCTTGCACCGGGACTACCCCTACGAGCAGTACTTC	CALHRDYPYEQYF
TRBV14	.	TRBJ2-1	TRBD2	TGTGCCAGCAGCCGCCCAGCGGGAGGAAGGGGGGGAGCGCAGTTCTTC	CASSRPAGGRGGAQFF
TRBV9	few	TRBJ2-3	TRBD2	TGTGCCAGCAGCGTAGGGACTAGCGGGAGTCAAGATACGCAGTATTTT	CASSVGTSGSQDTQYF
TRBV29-1	.	TRBJ1-4	TRBD1	TGCAGCGTTGGACAGGGTGAAGAAAAACTGTTTTTT	CSVGQGEEKLFF
TRBV2	once	TRBJ1-1	.	TGTGCCAGCAGAGGACAGATAATCATGAACACTGAAGCTTTCTTT	CASRGQIIMNTEAFF
TRBV18	.	TRBJ1-1	TRBD1	TGTGCCAGCTCATTACAGGGGGCGCAGAGTGAAGCTTTCTTT	CASSLQGAQSEAFF
TRBV28	.	TRBJ2-3	.	TGTGCCAGCAGTCCGTGGAGGAATGTAGATACGCAGTATTTT	CASSPWRNVDTQYF
TRBV27	.	TRBJ2-2	.	TGTGCCAGCAGAGGGGACCTAGCGCGGAACACCGGGGAGCTGTTTTTT	CASRGDLARNTGELFF
TRBV4-3	.	TRBJ1-2	.	TGCGCCAGCAGTAGGGACCCGAACAGGGTTAACTATGGCTACACCTTC	CASSRDPNRVNYGYTF
TRBV5-1	.	TRBJ2-5	TRBD1	TGCGCCAGCAGCTTGGGACAGGGAAAAGGGACCCAGTACTTC	CASSLGQGKGTQYF
TRBV19	.	TRBJ2-1	TRBD1	TGTGCCAGTAGTATTGCAACAGGGGGCGCGTACAATGAGCAGTTCTTC	CASSIATGGAYNEQFF
TRBV9	.	TRBJ2-4	.	TGTGCCAGCAGCGTAGACTTAGCCAAAAACATTCAGTACTTC	CASSVDLAKNIQYF
TRBV27	.	TRBJ1-3	.	TGTGCCAGCGGAACAGCCCCAGGAAACACCATATATTTT	CASGTAPGNTIYF
TRBV28	.	TRBJ1-2	TRBD1	TGTGCCAGCAGTCCTCGGGACAGGGATTCATATGGCTACACCTTC	CASSPRDRDSYGYTF
TRBV5-4	.	TRBJ2-7	TRBD1	TGTGCCAGCAGCACAGCCTCGGACAGGGGGGACTACGAGCAGTACTTC	CASSTASDRGDYEQYF
TRBV11-1	.	TRBJ2-1	.	TGTGCCAGCAGCTCCACAGCCTACAATGAGCAGTTCTTC	CASSSTAYNEQFF
TRBV9	.	TRBJ2-1	.	TGTGCCAGCAGCGTGCGACAATTCAATGAGCAGTTCTTC	CASSVRQFNEQFF
TRBV27	.	TRBJ1-1	TRBD1	TGTGCCAGCAGTTTAAACAGGGGCACGAACACTGAAGCTTTCTTT	CASSLNRGTNTEAFF
TRBV5-5	.	TRBJ2-7	TRBD1	TGTGCCAGCAGCCCCCAGACAGGGGAAACCTACGAGCAGTACTTC	CASSPQTGETYEQYF
TRBV6-5	once	TRBJ2-7	TRBD1	TGTGCCAGCAGTACAACAGGGGCCAGCTCCTACGAGCAGTACTTC	CASSTTGASSYEQYF
TRBV6-1	.	TRBJ1-4	TRBD1	TGTGCCAGCAGTGAACTAGGACAGGGGGGCAGTAACGAAAAACTGTTTTTT	CASSELGQGGSNEKLFF